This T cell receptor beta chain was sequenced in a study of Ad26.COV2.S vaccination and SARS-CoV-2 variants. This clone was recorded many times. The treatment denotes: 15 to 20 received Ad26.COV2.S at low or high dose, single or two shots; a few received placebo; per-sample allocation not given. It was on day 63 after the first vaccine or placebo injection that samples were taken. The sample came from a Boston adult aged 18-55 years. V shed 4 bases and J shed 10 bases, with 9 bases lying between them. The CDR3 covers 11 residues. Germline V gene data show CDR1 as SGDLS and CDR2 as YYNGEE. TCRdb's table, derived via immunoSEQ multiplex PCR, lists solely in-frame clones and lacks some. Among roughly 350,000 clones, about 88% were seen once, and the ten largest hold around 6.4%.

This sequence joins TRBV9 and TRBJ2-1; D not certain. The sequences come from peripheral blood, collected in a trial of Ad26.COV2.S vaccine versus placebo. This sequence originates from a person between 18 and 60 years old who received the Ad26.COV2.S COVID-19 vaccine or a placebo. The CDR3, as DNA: TGTGCCAGCAGCAAGACCAAAGAGCAGTTCTTC. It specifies CASSKTKEQFF.